The 9 T cell receptor beta chains below come from one sample, sequenced in a study of cytomegalovirus exposure and HLA in healthy donors (dated by TCRdb to about 2017). Libraries were constructed by the immunoSEQ multiplex PCR assay. A mixture of 60 forward primers for TCR Vbeta segments and 13 reverse primers for TCR Jbeta segments was used in the multiplex PCR. TCRdb carries this immuneACCESS record with in-frame sequences only. Its versions omit some clonotypes, under half of them owing to an unresolved V gene in the studies checked, with the rest unexplained. This sample comprises 95,000 to 150,000 clones, 75% to 85% of them detected only once. The ten most abundant clones make up about 1.7% of the sample. The sequencing input was PBMCs. These receptors all come from a middle-aged man in good health and CMV-seronegative.

This rearrangement joins TRBV12-5 to TRBJ2-1; D call uncertain. This CDR3 has 12 amino acids. V lost 1 base and J lost 10, with 8 bases in between. Germline CDR1 and CDR2: LGHNT and FRNRAP. The CDR3, as DNA: TGTGCTAGTGGTTTGGGGCACCAGGAGCAGTTCTTC. Translated, it gives CASGLGHQEQFF.

V and J are TRBV7-2 and TRBJ2-7, with D possibly being TRBD2 (5 bases). Trimming stripped 5 bases from V and 0 bases from J, with 14 bases between. The CDR3 covers 15 residues. Germline V gene data show CDR1 as SGHTA and CDR2 as FQGNSA. DNA of the CDR3: TGTGCCAGCAGCCCCGTGGGAGACACCTCCTACGAGCAGTACTTC. Its protein is CASSPVGDTSYEQYF.

The V and J genes are TRBV4-1 and TRBJ1-1; no clear D. The V end lost 1 base, the J end lost 0 bases, and 9 bases lay between the germline ends. Germline V gene sequence: CDR1 MGHRA, CDR2 YSYEKL. CDR3 size: 15 residues. The CDR3 coding sequence is TGCGCCAGCAGCCAAGTTACGGGAATGAACACTGAAGCTTTCTTT. Translated: CASSQVTGMNTEAFF.

The J gene is TRBJ2-3, the V gene TRBV11-3, with TRBD2 as a possible D gene (5 bases). This CDR3 spans 13 amino acids. Germline CDR1 and CDR2: SGHNT and YENEEA. Trimming removed 5 bases at V and 3 bases at J, with 9 bases between. In DNA, the CDR3 is TGTGCCAGCAGCGAAGGACTTACAGATACGCAGTATTTT. Amino acids: CASSEGLTDTQYF.

The rearrangement links TRBV30 to TRBJ1-2; TRBD1 might be the D (5 bases). The CDR3 is 16 residues long. The V end lost 0 bases, the J end lost 4 bases, and 18 bases lay between the germline ends. Germline values: CDR1 GTSNPN, CDR2 SVGIG (reference sequence). The chain's CDR3 is CAWSVLGGAALYGYTF. The CDR3 DNA sequence: TGTGCCTGGAGTGTACTGGGGGGAGCCGCCCTCTATGGCTACACCTTC.

The V call is TRBV7-9, the J call TRBJ2-3, with D possibly being TRBD1 (5 bases). V was cut by 2 bases and J by 4 bases, with 10 bases left in between. This CDR3 is built from 14 residues. From germline, CDR1 is SEHNR and CDR2 FQNEAQ (reference sequence). CDR3 nucleotides: TGTGCCAGCAGCTTAACGACGACAGCAGATACGCAGTATTTT. Translated: CASSLTTTADTQYF.

The gene calls are TRBV27 and TRBJ2-2; 12 bases line up with TRBD2. Germline CDR1 is MNHEY and CDR2 is SMNVEV (reference sequence). The CDR3 loop spans 18 amino acids. V was pared by 5 bases and J by 5 bases, with 12 bases of the junction left unmatched. The CDR3 sequence: CASSITPLAGGPTGELFF. In nucleotides, the CDR3 is TGTGCCAGCAGTATCACTCCTCTAGCGGGGGGGCCGACCGGGGAGCTGTTTTTT.

The chain is built from TRBV7-8 and TRBJ1-1; TRBD1 might be the D (5 bases). This CDR3 region has 14 residues. Trimming stripped 3 bases from V and 4 bases from J, with 12 bases between. Germline CDR1 and CDR2: SGHVS and FQNEAQ. In DNA, the CDR3 is TGTGCCAGCAGCTTCACGGGGGGTAGCACTGAAGCTTTCTTT. It encodes CASSFTGGSTEAFF.

The chain couples TRBV11-2 to TRBJ2-5; TRBD2 matches at 7 bases. The better agreement between TRBJ2-7 and the DNA end casts doubt on the J call. The CDR3 is 14 amino acids. Germline lookup yields CDR1 SGHAT and CDR2 FQNNGV. CDR3 in DNA: TGTGCCAGCAGCTTAGCCGGGACTAACTACGAGCAGTACTTC. As protein: CASSLAGTNYEQYF.